This paragraph reports one TCR beta chain. Its target is not known. The CDR3 is 15 amino acids. Trimming removed 1 base from V and 3 bases from J, with 13 bases in between. The germline gives CDR1 LGHDT, CDR2 YNNKEL (reference sequence). This record comes from a study of CD8 T cells in ankylosing spondylitis. Findings of the study overall: Disease-linked clones were found to be CD8+ and relatively rare in peripheral blood. Disease-linked clones reportedly showed significant enrichment in matched ankylosing spondylitis synovial fluid. It appeared that ankylosing spondylitis blood was characterized by a TCR beta motif of several highly homologous variants.

Libraries for TCR beta were made by quantitative 5'-RACE with molecular barcodes. One entry per CDR3 protein, called by TCRdb with MiXCR from the 5' RACE reads. Here the sample spans roughly 400,000 distinct CDR3 sequences, 20% to 25% being singletons. This receptor was taken from a male donor with ankylosing spondylitis. The sample consisted of blood, either unsorted or a sorted T cell fraction (not recorded which). J is TRBJ2-7 and V is TRBV3-1; D possibly corresponds to TRBD1 (5 bases). The CDR3 DNA is TGTGCCAGCAGCCAAGTTTCAGGGCCGTTCTACGAGCAGTACTTC. This codes for CASSQVSGPFYEQYF.